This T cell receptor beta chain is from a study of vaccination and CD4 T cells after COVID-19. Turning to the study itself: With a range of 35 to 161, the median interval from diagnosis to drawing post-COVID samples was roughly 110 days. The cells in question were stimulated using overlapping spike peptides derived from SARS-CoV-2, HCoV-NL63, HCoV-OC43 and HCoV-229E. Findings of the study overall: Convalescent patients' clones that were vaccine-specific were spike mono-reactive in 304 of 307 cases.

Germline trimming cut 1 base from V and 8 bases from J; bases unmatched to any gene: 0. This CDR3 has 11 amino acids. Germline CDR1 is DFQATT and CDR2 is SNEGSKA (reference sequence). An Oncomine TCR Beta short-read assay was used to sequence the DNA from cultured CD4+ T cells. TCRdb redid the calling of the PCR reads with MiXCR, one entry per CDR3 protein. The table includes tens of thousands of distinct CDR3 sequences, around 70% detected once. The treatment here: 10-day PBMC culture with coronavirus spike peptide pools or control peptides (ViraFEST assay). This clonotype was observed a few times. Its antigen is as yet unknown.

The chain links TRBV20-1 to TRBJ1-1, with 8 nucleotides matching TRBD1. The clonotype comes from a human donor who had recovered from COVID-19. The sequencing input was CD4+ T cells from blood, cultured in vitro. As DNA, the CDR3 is TGCAGTGCTAGAGGGGACAGGGAAGCTTTCTTT. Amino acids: CSARGDREAFF.